The 28 T cell receptor beta chains reported below all come from one sample, sequenced in a study of human T cells and chemical hapten exposure. Specified time point: patch test 1, 2 weeks after DPC sensitization. Treatment meaning: therapeutic diphenylcyclopropenone sensitization with weekly scalp DPC. TCRdb processed the RACE reads anew with MiXCR; each CDR3 protein has one entry. The sample lists roughly 120,000 distinct CDR3 sequences; roughly 15% were seen once. The material was whole blood, obtained in connection with sensitization to the hapten diphenylcyclopropenone (DPC). Receptor source: a man between 18 and 35 years old with alopecia areata. Some clones in this sample may be carry-over from other donors' samples.

The chain joins TRBV6-1 to TRBJ1-4, with a weak D call TRBD1 (5 bases). The CDR3 runs 16 residues. CDR1 is MNHNS and CDR2 is SASEGT in the germline V gene. Trimming left V 7 bases short and J 8 bases short, with 23 bases between. Here the CDR3 DNA reads TGTGCCAGCATCCGGGGACGGTCATATGTTAACGAAAAACTGTTTTTT. This encodes CASIRGRSYVNEKLFF.

This clonotype was counted at least ten times. This chain connects TRBV10-3 to TRBJ1-5, with D possibly TRBD1 on 5 matching bases. Looked up from germline, CDR1 is ENHRY and CDR2 is SYGVKD. The CDR3 extends over 14 amino acids. Trimming left V 6 bases short and J 9 bases short, with 18 bases between. CDR3 in DNA: TGTGCCATCAGCATGGACATTCCGGGTCGGCCCCAGCATTTT. Translated, it gives CAISMDIPGRPQHF.

This clonotype was counted between two and nine times. J is TRBJ2-5 and V is TRBV5-1; TRBD1 or TRBD2 may be the D gene (5 bases each). The germline V and J ends were trimmed by 6 bases and 2 bases, with 14 bases remaining between them. CDR3 length equals 14 residues. The germline V gene has CDR1 SGHRS and CDR2 YFSETQ. The CDR3 reads CASNPRDPQETQYF. Here the CDR3 DNA reads TGCGCCAGCAACCCACGGGACCCACAAGAGACCCAGTACTTC.

DNA for the CDR3: TGCGCCAGCAGCCAAAGAGGCAGCGGGGGTGATGAGCAGTTCTTC. Translating it yields CASSQRGSGGDEQFF. The V gene is TRBV4-1, the J gene TRBJ2-1; the match to TRBD2 covers 8 bases. The CDR3 runs to 15 residues. Germline assignment: CDR1 MGHRA and CDR2 YSYEKL. V trimming: 2 bases; J trimming: 8 bases; junction bases outside the gene matches: 8.

The sample holds many counts of this clonotype. The V call is TRBV12-3 or TRBV12-4, the J call TRBJ1-5; TRBD1 is a possible D gene (6 bases). V was pared by 1 base and J by 8 bases, with 12 bases between. There are 14 residues in the CDR3. The CDR3 DNA follows: TGTGCCAGCAGTTTAGGATGGGGGCCGGAGCCCCAGCATTTT. As protein: CASSLGWGPEPQHF.

This clonotype has ten or more counts. The chain employs TRBV29-1 and TRBJ2-7, with D perhaps assigned TRBD1 or TRBD2 (5 bases each). The germline gives CDR1 SQVTM, CDR2 ANQGSEA. The V end lost 8 bases, the J end lost 8 bases, and 19 bases lay between the germline ends. The length of the CDR3 is 12 residues. CDR3 loop: CSPVGPKDKQYV. CDR3 in DNA: TGCAGCCCCGTGGGACCTAAAGACAAGCAGTACGTC.

This chain joins TRBV6-6 and TRBJ1-1; a weak D match, TRBD1 (5 bases). Trimming pared 4 bases from V and 7 bases from J, leaving 16 bases between. The CDR3 runs to 14 residues. Germline V lookup: CDR1 MNHNY, CDR2 SVGAGI (reference sequence). The CDR3: CASSSTGWGNEAFF. The CDR3, as DNA: TGTGCCAGCAGTTCCACCGGGTGGGGGAATGAAGCTTTCTTT.

This sequence joins TRBV7-6 and TRBJ2-5; TRBD1 matches 8 bases. This CDR3 region has 14 residues. The germline V gene has CDR1 SGHVS and CDR2 FNYEAQ. V lost 5 bases and J lost 4; bases outside the gene matches: 6. The CDR3: CASSDTGGRETQYF. In nucleotides, the CDR3 is TGTGCCAGCAGCGACACAGGGGGACGAGAGACCCAGTACTTC.

Worth noting for this clonotype: This may be a read error, as it is one base from a much larger clone. The chain links TRBV6-5 to TRBJ2-6, with unresolved D. CDR1 and CDR2 from the germline V gene are MNHEY and SVGAGI. This CDR3 is 13 amino acids long. CDR3 in amino acids: CACRPPGANVLTF. CDR3 coding DNA: TGTGCCTGCAGACCCCCTGGGGCCAACGTCCTGACTTTC.

This rearrangement joins TRBV4-3 to TRBJ2-7; D is unresolved. Per the germline V gene, CDR1 is LGHNA and CDR2 is YSLEER. The CDR3 is 16 amino acids. Trimming shortened V by 0 bases and J by 0 bases, and 12 bases separated the two germline ends. DNA of the CDR3: TGCGCCAGCAGCCAAGATTACCCAGGAAGCTCCTACGAGCAGTACTTC. It yields the protein CASSQDYPGSSYEQYF.

At least ten counts were recorded for this clonotype. The genes are TRBV10-3 and TRBJ1-1; a possible D gene is TRBD1 (5 bases). Trimming shortened V by 2 bases and J by 0 bases, and 7 bases separated the two germline ends. Germline CDR1 ENHRY, CDR2 SYGVKD. The CDR3 has 14 amino acids. CDR3 bases: TGTGCCATCAGTGAGGTCAGGGTGAACACTGAAGCTTTCTTT. Translated, it gives CAISEVRVNTEAFF.

Only a few counts were recorded for this clonotype. The gene calls are TRBV6-5 and TRBJ1-5, with 8 bases matching TRBD1. Per the germline V gene, CDR1 is MNHEY and CDR2 is SVGAGI. This CDR3 region has 17 residues. Unmatched junction bases numbered 14, after V lost 5 bases and J lost 5 bases. CDR3 protein: CASSPSSDRGEDQPQHF. The CDR3 DNA follows: TGTGCCAGCAGTCCCTCCTCCGACAGGGGCGAGGATCAGCCCCAGCATTTT.

V usage is TRBV20-1 and J usage is TRBJ2-3; D is perhaps TRBD2 (5 bases). Germline CDR1 DFQATT, CDR2 SNEGSKA (reference sequence). CDR3 length: 15 amino acids. V lost 3 bases, J lost 0 bases, and 13 bases lay in between. The CDR3 loop reads CSASPPAGSTDTQYF. The CDR3 DNA reads TGCAGTGCTAGCCCCCCGGCGGGCAGCACAGATACGCAGTATTTT.

The CDR3 loop reads CASSILAENSYNEQFF. The CDR3 coding sequence is TGTGCCAGTAGTATACTAGCGGAGAACTCCTACAATGAGCAGTTCTTC. The genes are TRBV19 and TRBJ2-1; 7 bases map to TRBD2. This CDR3 comprises 16 residues. In germline, CDR1 is LNHDA, CDR2 SQIVND (reference sequence). The V gene end was trimmed by 2 bases and the J gene end by 0 bases; junction bases not matched to a gene: 4.

The chain carries TRBV27 and TRBJ2-6, with D possibly TRBD1 on 6 matching bases. V was trimmed by 10 bases and J by 1 base, leaving 8 bases between them. CDR3 length: 13 residues. Looked up from germline, CDR1 is MNHEY and CDR2 is SMNVEV (reference sequence). CDR3 bases: TGTGCCAACCAGGGGTCTGGGGCCAACGTCCTGACTTTC. Translating gives CANQGSGANVLTF. The full variable domain, with the rest looked up from reference TRBV27 and TRBJ2-6, is EAQVTQNPRYLITVTGKKLTVTCSQNMNHEYMSWYRQDPGLGLRQIYYSMNVEVTDKGDVPEGYKVSRKEKRNFPLILESPSPNQTSLYFCANQGSGANVLTFGAGSRLTVL.

V usage is TRBV11-2 and J usage is TRBJ2-7; D unclear. V lost 4 bases to trimming and J lost 6 bases, with 7 bases between them. CDR3 size: 11 residues. Germline CDR1 and CDR2: SGHAT and FQNNGV. CDR3 region: CASSYMVEQYF. In nucleotides, the CDR3 is TGTGCCAGCAGCTATATGGTCGAGCAGTACTTC.

Only a few counts were recorded for this clonotype. The J gene is TRBJ1-2, the V gene TRBV12-3 or TRBV12-4; D ambiguous. The ends were cut back, 5 bases at V and 0 bases at J, with 10 bases in the middle. The CDR3 totals 14 residues. This chain's CDR3 is CASSLRATNYGYTF. DNA for the CDR3: TGTGCCAGCAGTCTAAGGGCTACTAACTATGGCTACACCTTC.

This clonotype was observed a handful of times. The chain links TRBV7-6 to TRBJ2-5, with D possibly TRBD1 on 8 matching bases. CDR3 size: 19 residues. The germline V gene encodes CDR1 SGHVS and CDR2 FNYEAQ. Trimming pared 4 bases from V and 2 bases from J, leaving 26 bases between. CDR3 sequence: CASSSSAGRTGRGQETQYF. CDR3 coding DNA: TGTGCCAGCAGCTCATCGGCGGGGAGGACAGGGAGGGGGCAAGAGACCCAGTACTTC.

This clonotype was recorded many times. This chain links TRBV27 with TRBJ1-1, with D possibly being TRBD1 (6 bases). V was shortened by 6 bases and J by 7 bases, with 12 bases between the two germline ends. Germline CDR1 is MNHEY and CDR2 is SMNVEV (reference sequence). The CDR3 extends over 12 amino acids. CDR3 bases: TGTGCCAGCAGGAAAAGGACAGATGAAGCTTTCTTT. Its translation: CASRKRTDEAFF.

This clonotype was counted ten times or more. The chain couples TRBV18 to TRBJ2-3; D is uncertain. Germline V gene data show CDR1 as KGHSH and CDR2 as LQKENI. V was shortened by 8 bases and J by 0 bases, with 6 bases between the two germline ends. The CDR3 length is 12 residues. The CDR3 DNA reads as TGTGCCAGCAGCCCTAGCACAGATACGCAGTATTTT. It codes for CASSPSTDTQYF.

Comment on this clonotype: The junction departs from germline at one end; a sequencing error may be responsible. The V call is TRBV10-1, the J call TRBJ2-7; TRBD1 is a possible D gene (5 bases). CDR1 and CDR2 from the germline V gene are WNHNN and SYGVQD (reference sequence). This CDR3 has 14 residues. CDR3 sequence reads: CASSDQGRSYEQYF. The CDR3 nucleotides read TGTGCCAGCAGTGATCAGGGTCGGTCCTACGAGCAGTACTTC.

The J gene is TRBJ2-7, the V gene TRBV28; tentatively, D is TRBD1 (6 bases). In germline, CDR1 is MDHEN, CDR2 SYDVKM. Trimming took off 3 bases at V and 3 bases at J, with 12 bases between the two ends. The CDR3 runs 14 residues. DNA for the CDR3: TGTGCCAGCAGTTTCTACAGGGTCAGCTACGAGCAGTACTTC. This sequence encodes CASSFYRVSYEQYF.

This clonotype has at least ten counts. The gene calls are TRBV6-2 or TRBV6-3 and TRBJ1-5, with D maybe TRBD1 (6 bases). The CDR3 sequence is 14 residues long. The ends were cut back, 5 bases at V and 2 bases at J, with 10 bases in the middle. Looked up from germline, CDR1 is MNHEY and CDR2 is SVGEGT. The CDR3 is CASSPRTGNQPQHF. In nucleotides, the CDR3 is TGTGCCAGCAGTCCCAGGACAGGCAATCAGCCCCAGCATTTT.

The table lists this clonotype with many counts. The rearrangement links TRBV6-6 to TRBJ2-2; TRBD2 agrees at 9 bases. With 8 bases clipped from V and 7 bases from J, the junction kept 8 bases outside the gene matches. The CDR3 is made up of 14 amino acids. CDR1 and CDR2 (germline): MNHNY, SVGAGI (reference sequence). The CDR3 DNA reads TGTGCCAGCTGGGCTAGCGGGGTCGGCGGGGAGCTGTTTTTT. The encoded protein is CASWASGVGGELFF.

The chain carries TRBV4-2 and TRBJ2-5; tentatively, D is TRBD1 (5 bases). The V gene's germline CDR1 is LGHNA and CDR2 YNFKEQ. The germline V and J ends were trimmed by 0 bases and 5 bases, with 13 bases remaining between them. This CDR3 contains 15 residues. DNA of the CDR3: TGTGCCAGCAGCCAAGACAGGACATTATACGAGACCCAGTACTTC. As protein: CASSQDRTLYETQYF.

The chain carries TRBV5-1 and TRBJ1-1; D perhaps matches TRBD1 (5 bases). V dropped 2 bases and J dropped 0 bases, with 11 bases sitting between them. Looked up from germline, CDR1 is SGHRS and CDR2 is YFSETQ. This CDR3 has 15 residues. The CDR3 here is CASSLRGSLNTEAFF. The CDR3 region has the DNA TGCGCCAGCAGCTTAAGGGGCAGCCTGAACACTGAAGCTTTCTTT.

In its sample, this clonotype was seen a few times. The J gene is TRBJ2-6, the V gene TRBV19; D is unclear. This CDR3 region has 15 residues. Trimming stripped 7 bases from V and 4 bases from J, with 14 bases between. Germline V lookup: CDR1 LNHDA, CDR2 SQIVND (reference sequence). CDR3 nucleotides: TGTGCCAGTAAGGTTTTGGACGAGGGGGCCAACGTCCTGACTTTC. This codes for CASKVLDEGANVLTF.

A few counts support this clonotype. V is TRBV7-2 and J is TRBJ1-4, with TRBD1 matching over 8 bases. Germline V gene sequence: CDR1 SGHTA, CDR2 FQGNSA. V was pared by 2 bases and J by 8 bases, with 7 bases of the junction left unmatched. The CDR3 has 15 amino acids. Here the CDR3 reads CASSLRTGFGEKLFF. CDR3 nucleotides: TGTGCCAGCAGCTTAAGGACAGGGTTCGGCGAAAAACTGTTTTTT.